Detailed here is one T cell receptor beta chain. Antigen specificity is unknown. Sample-barcoded 5' priming and a J-beta primer mix drove a second PCR of 7 to 11 cycles. TCRdb processed the 5' RACE reads anew with MiXCR; each CDR3 protein has one entry. The table lists approximately 810,000 distinct CDR3 sequences, under 40% of them singletons. These data belong to a study of blood T cells in healthy people across ages. General study results and limits: Diversity estimated from one million T cells was considered an underestimate. Leaving the PBMCs unsorted stopped any conclusive comparison of naive versus antigen-experienced cells.

Sequenced material: blood. The receptor was derived from a young man in good health.

The CDR3 DNA is TGTGCCAGCAGTGACCCCAGGACAGGGGAAGTAGAGACCCAGTACTTC. Its protein product is CASSDPRTGEVETQYF. The V and J genes are TRBV25-1 and TRBJ2-5; 9 nucleotides align to TRBD1. CDR1 and CDR2 (germline): MGHDK, SYGVNS. J lost 4 bases, V lost 3 bases, and 9 bases had no gene match. The CDR3 spans 16 residues.